The 16 T cell receptor beta chains below all came from one sample that was sequenced in a study of cytomegalovirus exposure and HLA in healthy donors. PCR was performed using 60 Vbeta and 13 Jbeta primers. Libraries were prepared by immunoSEQ multiplex PCR; TCRdb keeps only in-frame clonotypes and omits some of them. The profile shows about 160,000 clones, approximately 80% of them singletons. What was sequenced was PBMCs. The receptor set was obtained from a man aged 50 to 59 in good health and CMV-seropositive.

The rearrangement joins TRBV19 to TRBJ2-4; 9 positions match TRBD2. Trimming took 4 bases from V and 0 from J; bases not matched to a gene: 7. CDR1 is LNHDA and CDR2 is SQIVND in the germline V gene (reference sequence). The CDR3 is 17 amino acids. The chain's CDR3 is CASSTMTSGLAKNIQYF. CDR3 DNA sequence: TGTGCCAGTAGTACAATGACTAGCGGACTAGCCAAAAACATTCAGTACTTC.

The CDR3 is CASSPPLGGSSEQFF. In DNA form, the CDR3 reads TGTGCCAGCTCACCTCCCTTGGGCGGGTCAAGTGAGCAGTTCTTC. V and J are TRBV18 and TRBJ2-1, with D perhaps TRBD2 (5 bases). V dropped 3 bases and J dropped 9 bases, with 18 bases sitting between them. The germline CDR1 and CDR2 sequences are KGHSH and LQKENI. The CDR3 spans 15 residues.

J is TRBJ2-3 and V is TRBV7-8; the D is unclear. The germline V gene has CDR1 SGHVS and CDR2 FQNEAQ. The CDR3 sequence is 18 residues long. The V end was cut by 1 base, the J end by 0 bases, with 17 bases between. The CDR3 DNA follows: TGTGCCAGCAGCTTAGTTCCCCCGCGGTTCAGTAGCACAGATACGCAGTATTTT. Translation gives CASSLVPPRFSSTDTQYF. The full variable domain, completed using reference TRBV7-8 and TRBJ2-3, is GAGVSQSPRYKVAKRGQDVALRCDPISGHVSLFWYQQALGQGPEFLTYFQNEAQLDKSGLPSDRFFAERPEGSVSTLKIQRTQQEDSAVYLCASSLVPPRFSSTDTQYFGPGTRLTVL.

This clone occurred a few times. This chain connects TRBV30 to TRBJ2-3; no clear D. This CDR3 has 12 amino acids. Germline-derived CDR1 and CDR2 are GTSNPN and SVGIG (reference sequence). Deletions cut 2 bases from V and 5 bases from J, with 8 bases between. CDR3 in DNA: TGTGCCTGGAGTATCTCTTTAGATACGCAGTATTTT. Protein: CAWSISLDTQYF.

The gene calls are TRBV5-1 and TRBJ2-3; TRBD2 is a possible D gene (6 bases). This CDR3 is 15 amino acids long. CDR1 and CDR2 (germline): SGHRS, YFSETQ. V dropped 0 bases and J dropped 2 bases, with 10 bases sitting between them. The CDR3: CASSLVGLITDTQYF. CDR3 DNA sequence: TGCGCCAGCAGCTTGGTGGGACTTATCACAGATACGCAGTATTTT.

The genes are TRBV7-9 and TRBJ2-5, with D hard to call. CDR1 SEHNR and CDR2 FQNEAQ come from the germline V gene (reference sequence). Trimming removed 6 bases at V and 5 bases at J, with 19 bases between. The CDR3 length is 15 residues. CDR3 loop: CASRSIASSEETQYF. The CDR3 DNA reads TGTGCCAGCAGATCCATCGCTTCCTCCGAGGAGACCCAGTACTTC.

V gene TRBV5-6 combines with J gene TRBJ2-7; TRBD2 is a possible D gene (5 bases). The CDR3 is made up of 15 amino acids. Germline V gene lookup returns CDR1 SGHDT and CDR2 YYEEEE. V dropped 3 bases and J dropped 4 bases, with 17 bases sitting between them. CDR3 loop: CASSSLGVSGYEQYF. Here the CDR3 DNA reads TGTGCCAGCAGCTCGCTTGGAGTATCGGGATACGAGCAGTACTTC.

The chain combines TRBV5-1 with TRBJ2-7; possible D gene TRBD1, 6 bases. The CDR3 totals 14 residues. V was shortened by 1 base and J by 2 bases, with 10 bases between the two germline ends. Looked up from germline, CDR1 is SGHRS and CDR2 is YFSETQ. The CDR3 loop reads CASSLFEGAYEQYF. As DNA, the CDR3 is TGCGCCAGCAGCTTGTTTGAGGGGGCCTACGAGCAGTACTTC.

The chain has TRBV6-1 and TRBJ2-5, with 7 bases fitting TRBD1. Germline CDR1 MNHNS, CDR2 SASEGT. CDR3 length: 17 residues. V was clipped by 4 bases and J by 2 bases; unmatched bases: 13. CDR3 protein: CASSVSGTVGGQETQYF. The CDR3 region has the DNA TGTGCCAGCAGTGTCTCCGGGACAGTGGGTGGACAAGAGACCCAGTACTTC.

The chain uses TRBV5-6 and TRBJ1-1, with D tentatively TRBD1 (5 bases). The CDR3 runs to 15 residues. V gave up 4 bases and J gave up 2 bases, with 15 bases separating them. CDR1 SGHDT and CDR2 YYEEEE come from the germline V gene. In DNA, the CDR3 is TGTGCCAGCAGCGGGGCTGGCAGAGCCAACACTGAAGCTTTCTTT. Its protein product is CASSGAGRANTEAFF.

This chain uses TRBV5-6 with TRBJ2-2; D is perhaps TRBD2 (7 bases). The V and J ends lost 1 base and 4 bases respectively, with 14 bases between them. The CDR3 length is 16 residues. CDR1 is SGHDT and CDR2 is YYEEEE in the germline V gene. Here the CDR3 reads CASSLLAGALTGELFF. Written as DNA, the CDR3 is TGTGCCAGCAGCTTGCTTGCGGGGGCCCTCACCGGGGAGCTGTTTTTT.

CDR3 in amino acids: CASSLSFPTSPNNEQFF. As DNA, the CDR3 is TGTGCCAGCAGCTTAAGTTTCCCGACTAGCCCCAACAATGAGCAGTTCTTC. The V gene is TRBV7-8, the J gene TRBJ2-1; 7 nucleotides align to TRBD2. Trimming at V came to 2 bases and at J to 5 bases, leaving 12 bases not matched to a gene. The germline V gene has CDR1 SGHVS and CDR2 FQNEAQ. The length of the CDR3 is 17 residues.

This chain joins TRBV6-5 and TRBJ2-5; 8 bases fit TRBD2. The CDR3 covers 14 residues. V trimming: 6 bases; J trimming: 3 bases; junction bases outside the gene matches: 6. Germline V gives CDR1 MNHEY, CDR2 SVGAGI. Here the CDR3 reads CASSPGGAEETQYF. CDR3 bases: TGTGCCAGCAGCCCCGGGGGGGCTGAAGAGACCCAGTACTTC.

The V and J genes are TRBV4-1 and TRBJ2-7; 10 nucleotides match TRBD1. The J segment lost 3 bases and the V segment lost 5 bases, leaving 10 bases of the junction unmatched. The germline V gene encodes CDR1 MGHRA and CDR2 YSYEKL. The CDR3 has 16 residues. In nucleotides, the CDR3 is TGCGCCAGCAGCGCACCGGGACAGGGGTGGAACTACGAGCAGTACTTC. Translation gives CASSAPGQGWNYEQYF.

The V and J genes are TRBV6-1 and TRBJ2-5, with D possibly TRBD2 on 6 matching bases. This CDR3 is 14 amino acids long. Germline V gene data show CDR1 as MNHNS and CDR2 as SASEGT. Trimming took 1 base from V and 5 from J, leaving 11 bases between them. The CDR3 loop reads CASSEGGNPETQYF. The CDR3, as DNA: TGTGCCAGCAGTGAAGGCGGGAACCCTGAGACCCAGTACTTC.

The chain is built from TRBV21-1 and TRBJ2-7; TRBD2, the table's D call, lacks a check against the DNA. TRBV21-1 is a listed pseudogene. The CDR3 extends over 17 amino acids. In DNA, the CDR3 is TGTGCCAGCAGCAACGATACCGAGGGAGGTCTGACCTACGAGCAGTACGTC. Protein product: CASSNDTEGGLTYEQYV.